This T cell receptor (beta chain) was retrieved from a study of shared clonotypes between healthy human individuals. Whole-study context: Each donor contributed plates that comprised three CD4 naive, three CD4 memory, two CD8 naive and one CD8 memory. Study outcomes and limitations: On the whole, naive subsets had larger estimated richness than memory subsets had.

For each subset, genomic DNA was distributed in equal portions over several immunoSEQ plates. Repertoires were generated with immunoSEQ multiplex PCR, while TCRdb's copy carries only in-frame clones and drops some. The top ten clones hold less than 0.15% of a sample with approximately 2.4 million clones, 90% to 97% of them seen once. The CDR3 is made up of 13 amino acids. Deletions cut 5 bases from V and 9 bases from J, with 14 bases between. CDR1 is MNHEY and CDR2 is SVGAGI in the germline V gene. Regarding this clone: What it binds is not known.

The chain uses TRBV6-5 and TRBJ1-5, with D uncertain. Sequencing was carried out using naive CD4+ T cells sorted from blood. Noted subset: CD45RA+ positively selected. This sequence was found in a man younger than 35 in good health. The CDR3, as DNA: TGTGCCAGCAGTACTGACGGTTTTATGCCCCAGCATTTT. Translated: CASSTDGFMPQHF.